A single T cell receptor (beta chain) is shown here with its context. This specimen belongs to a study of radiation and T cells in renal cell carcinoma. The time point: blood 4 weeks post-SBRT, at nephrectomy. Noted treatment: 15 Gy SBRT to primary tumor, nephrectomy 4 weeks later. This CDR3 is built from 15 residues. V was clipped by 5 bases and J by 5 bases; unmatched bases: 6. Germline V gene lookup returns CDR1 SGHVS and CDR2 FNYEAQ. Profiled with immunoSEQ multiplex PCR; TCRdb holds only in-frame clones, not every one. The top ten clones hold more than 4.5% of a sample with tens of thousands of clones, roughly nine tenths of them seen once.

This sample comprised blood, obtained from a patient whose treatment included radiotherapy and nephrectomy. This TCR derives from a woman between 65 and 79 years old with renal cell carcinoma. V and J are TRBV7-6 and TRBJ2-2; TRBD1 matches at 9 bases. The CDR3 region is CASSLHRGQTGELFF. DNA of the CDR3: TGTGCCAGCAGCCTCCACAGGGGGCAGACCGGGGAGCTGTTTTTT.